This TCR beta chain was retrieved from a study of technical replicates of blood from a handful of donors. This CDR3 has 16 residues. With V trimmed by 5 bases and J by 8 bases, 10 bases remained unmatched. Germline V gives CDR1 SGHKS, CDR2 YYEKEE (reference sequence). Libraries were prepared by immunoSEQ multiplex PCR; TCRdb keeps only in-frame clonotypes and omits some of them. The sample consists of tens of thousands of clones, 95% to 96% of them appearing once. The rearrangement links TRBV5-5 to TRBJ2-2; TRBD2 matches at 12 bases. This sequence was found in a human donor in good health. Sequencing was carried out using T cells isolated from PBMCs. CDR3 loop: CASRQPGLAGGGELFF. The CDR3 DNA is TGTGCCAGCAGACAACCGGGACTAGCGGGTGGGGGGGAGCTGTTTTTT.